Each of the 8 T cell receptor beta chains below was sequenced from the same sample in a study of STAT5B mutations in CD4+ large granular lymphocyte leukemia. The data were produced by immunoSEQ multiplex PCR, yet TCRdb's version contains in-frame clones alone and is incomplete. The data hold around 33,000 clones, with roughly four fifths observed a single time. The sequenced sample consisted of CD4+ T cells from blood buffy coats. Receptors originate from a human donor in good health.

This chain joins TRBV10-3 and TRBJ2-3; TRBD2 matches 13 bases. The ends lost 6 bases at V and 5 bases at J; junction bases unmatched: 5. The CDR3 spans 15 residues. CDR1 ENHRY and CDR2 SYGVKD come from the germline V gene. As DNA, the CDR3 is TGTGCCATCAGCGGACTAGCGGGAGATGGAGATACGCAGTATTTT. Translating gives CAISGLAGDGDTQYF.

V gene TRBV7-9 combines with J gene TRBJ2-7; no clear D gene. Trimming took off 4 bases at V and 4 bases at J, with 8 bases between the two ends. Germline-derived CDR1 and CDR2 are SEHNR and FQNEAQ (reference sequence). This CDR3 has 12 residues. Written as DNA, the CDR3 is TGTGCCAGCAGCTCAACAACATACGAGCAGTACTTC. Translated: CASSSTTYEQYF. Filled out from reference TRBV7-9 and TRBJ2-7, the complete variable domain reads DTGVSQNPRHKITKRGQNVTFRCDPISEHNRLYWYRQTLGQGPEFLTYFQNEAQLEKSRLLSDRFSAERPKGSFSTLEIQRTEQGDSAMYLCASSSTTYEQYFGPGTRLTVT.

J is TRBJ2-5 and V is TRBV28, with D tentatively TRBD1 (7 bases). Germline CDR1 and CDR2: MDHEN and SYDVKM. The CDR3 loop spans 13 amino acids. V dropped 2 bases and J dropped 5 bases, with 9 bases sitting between them. CDR3 DNA: TGTGCCAGCAGTTTAGGAGGGGGCGAGACCCAGTACTTC. Translated, it gives CASSLGGGETQYF.

A remark on this clone: One end of the junction does not line up with germline, which may come from a read error. The CDR3 DNA sequence: TGTGCCAGCAGGGAAGGGTCTGGGGCCAACGTCCTGACTTTC. It encodes CASREGSGANVLTF. The chain couples TRBV6-1 to TRBJ2-6, with D unclear. Germline-derived CDR1 and CDR2 are MNHNS and SASEGT. This CDR3 contains 14 residues.

J is TRBJ2-1 and V is TRBV5-1, with TRBD2 identical over 7 bases. CDR3 length: 15 amino acids. Germline assignment: CDR1 SGHRS and CDR2 YFSETQ. After removal of 1 base from V and 8 bases from J, the junction contained 9 bases not matched to a gene. CDR3: CASSLHGRERDEQFF. CDR3 nucleotide sequence: TGCGCCAGCAGCTTGCATGGGCGGGAGAGGGATGAGCAGTTCTTC.

This rearrangement joins TRBV7-3 to TRBJ2-3, with 10 bases identical to TRBD1. After removal of 1 base from V and 6 bases from J, the junction contained 4 bases not matched to a gene. The CDR3 is 15 amino acids. CDR1 is SGHTA, CDR2 FQGTGA, per germline. CDR3 residues: CASSLRRDRGDTQYF. The CDR3 bases are TGTGCCAGCAGCTTAAGAAGGGACAGGGGTGATACGCAGTATTTT.

The chain employs TRBV13 and TRBJ2-7; D tentatively fits TRBD1 or TRBD2 (5 bases each). The CDR3 runs to 14 residues. V dropped 6 bases and J dropped 3 bases, with 15 bases sitting between them. The germline gives CDR1 PRHDT, CDR2 FYEKMQ (reference sequence). CDR3 amino acids: CASSPPGRGYEQYF. CDR3 nucleotides: TGTGCCAGCAGTCCCCCGGGACGGGGCTACGAGCAGTACTTC.

In this sample, this clone turned up a few times. V and J are TRBV2 and TRBJ1-2; no clear D. V was shortened by 3 bases and J by 4 bases, with 9 bases between the two germline ends. This CDR3 is 13 amino acids long. Germline V gene lookup returns CDR1 SNHLY and CDR2 FYNNEI. The DNA for the CDR3 is TGTGCCAGCAGTGAGGGGTCAGCCTATGGCTACACCTTC. Its protein product is CASSEGSAYGYTF.